This TCR beta chain emerged from a study of shared clonotypes between healthy human individuals. Study-wide findings and caveats: Memory subsets generally showed lower estimated richness than naive subsets. Relative to clonotypes present in all four donors, those not shared had lower generation probabilities. A few donors showed sharing of approximately 4.7% of naive CD4 clonotypes.

Trimming removed 1 base from V and 6 bases from J; junction bases left unmatched: 6. CDR1 is LNHNV and CDR2 is YYDKDF in the germline V gene (reference sequence). This CDR3 region has 16 residues. Data came from immunoSEQ multiplex PCR; TCRdb stores just in-frame clones and leaves some out. The table records fewer than 200,000 clones, approximately 60% of them present only once. A remark on this clone: Antigen: not known.

Material: memory CD4+ T cells sorted from blood. Noted subset: CD45RA-negative fraction. The origin of this receptor is a man in his thirties or forties in good health. The chain has TRBV15 and TRBJ1-4; 9 bases map to TRBD1. The CDR3 protein is CATSRVPGQGDEKLFF. The CDR3 DNA reads as TGTGCCACCAGCAGAGTCCCGGGACAGGGCGATGAAAAACTGTTTTTT.